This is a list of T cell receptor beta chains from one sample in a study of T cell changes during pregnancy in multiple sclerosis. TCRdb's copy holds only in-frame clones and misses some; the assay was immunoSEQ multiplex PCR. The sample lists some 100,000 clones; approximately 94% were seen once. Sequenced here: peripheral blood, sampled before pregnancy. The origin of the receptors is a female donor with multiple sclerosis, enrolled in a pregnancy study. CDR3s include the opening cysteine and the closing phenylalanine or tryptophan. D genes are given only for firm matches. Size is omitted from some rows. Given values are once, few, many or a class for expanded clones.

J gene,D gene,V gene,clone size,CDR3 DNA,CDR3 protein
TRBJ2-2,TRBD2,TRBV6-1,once,TGTGCCAGCAGTGAAGCTCTAGCGGGAGGGGTGAACACCGGGGAGCTGTTTTTT,CASSEALAGGVNTGELFF
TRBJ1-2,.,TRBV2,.,TGTGCCAGCCGATCTCAGGGGCGTAACTATGGCTACACCTTC,CASRSQGRNYGYTF
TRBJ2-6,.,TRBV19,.,TGTGCCAGTAGAATTCAGGGACTGGGGGCCAACGTCCTGACTTTC,CASRIQGLGANVLTF
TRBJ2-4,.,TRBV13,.,TGTGCCAGCAACTTACGGACTTTAGCCAAAAACATTCAGTACTTC,CASNLRTLAKNIQYF
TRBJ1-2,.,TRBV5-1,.,TGCGCCAGCAGCTTCGAGGATGGCGGTGGCTACACCTTC,CASSFEDGGGYTF
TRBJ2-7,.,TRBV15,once,TGTGCCACCAGCAGAGGGGGGAGGATGGAGCAGTACTTC,CATSRGGRMEQYF
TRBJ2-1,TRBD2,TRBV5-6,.,TGTGCCAGCAGCCTGGTCGGACTAGCGGATGAGCAGTTCTTC,CASSLVGLADEQFF
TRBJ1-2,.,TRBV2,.,TGTGCCTCCGAACTGAGGAACGGCTACACCTTC,CASELRNGYTF
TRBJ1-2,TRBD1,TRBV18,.,TGTGCCAGCTCACTCGGGACAGACTATGGCTACACCTTC,CASSLGTDYGYTF
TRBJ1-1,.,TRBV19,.,TGTGCCAGTAGTATCTTAACTGGGCTCACTGAAGCTTTCTTT,CASSILTGLTEAFF
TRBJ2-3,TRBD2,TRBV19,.,TGTGCCAGTAGTATTCGCGGTCTGGCGGGAGGGCCTTTAGATACGCAGTATTTT,CASSIRGLAGGPLDTQYF
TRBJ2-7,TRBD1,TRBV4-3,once,TGCGCCAGCAGCCGAGGAGGACAGGGATCAAGCTCCTACGAGCAGTACTTC,CASSRGGQGSSSYEQYF
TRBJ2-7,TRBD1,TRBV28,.,TGTGCCAGCAGTTCTCTAAGCGACAGGGAGTCCTACGAGCAGTACTTC,CASSSLSDRESYEQYF
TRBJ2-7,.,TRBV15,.,TGTGCCACCAGCAGTCTTACACCTTTCTACGAGCAGTACTTC,CATSSLTPFYEQYF
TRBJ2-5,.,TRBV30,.,TGTGCCTGGAGTGGACCGGGGAGTAGGGAGACCCAGTACTTC,CAWSGPGSRETQYF
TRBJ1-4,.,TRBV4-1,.,TGCGCCAGCAGCCAAGTCGGGAGCGTGAAAGAACTGTTTTTT,CASSQVGSVKELFF
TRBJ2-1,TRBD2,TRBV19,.,TGTGCCAGTAGTGGGACTAGCGGGAGTAGGGGTGAGCAGTTCTTC,CASSGTSGSRGEQFF
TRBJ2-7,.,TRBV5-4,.,TGTGCCAGCAGCTTTACCCCCGGCTACGAGCAGTACTTC,CASSFTPGYEQYF
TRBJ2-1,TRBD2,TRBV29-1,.,TGCAGCACCGGGGGGACTAGCGGGAGTTTACACAATGAGCAGTTCTTC,CSTGGTSGSLHNEQFF
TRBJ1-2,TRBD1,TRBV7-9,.,TGTGCCAGCAGCTACGACAGGGGGTACTATGGCTACACCTTC,CASSYDRGYYGYTF
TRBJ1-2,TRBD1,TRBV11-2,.,TGTGCCAGCAGATCTCCTCGCAGGGGGCTCGGCTACACCTTC,CASRSPRRGLGYTF
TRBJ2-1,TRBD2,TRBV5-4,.,TGTGCCAGCAGCGACGGACTAGCGGGGGCCTGGCAGTTCTTC,CASSDGLAGAWQFF
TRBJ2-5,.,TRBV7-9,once,TGTGCCAGCAGCTTCGTCCCATTGCAGGGCCAGTACTTC,CASSFVPLQGQYF
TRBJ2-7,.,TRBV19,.,TGTGCCAGTAGTAACCAGGGATCAGGGTTGGGCGAGCAGTACTTC,CASSNQGSGLGEQYF
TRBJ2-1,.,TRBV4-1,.,TGCGCCAGCAGTCACCTCGGGGTGGAAGAGCAGTTCTTC,CASSHLGVEEQFF
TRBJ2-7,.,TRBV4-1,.,TGCGCCAGCAGCCAAGGCCGCAGCTACGAGCAGTACTTC,CASSQGRSYEQYF
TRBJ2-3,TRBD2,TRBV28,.,TGTGCCAGCAGTCATGCGCCACTAGCGGACCCTAGCACAGATACGCAGTATTTT,CASSHAPLADPSTDTQYF
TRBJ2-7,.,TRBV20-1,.,TGCAGCCTCGCGTTCAACGAGCAGTACTTC,CSLAFNEQYF
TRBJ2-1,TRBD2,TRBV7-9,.,TGTGCCAGCAGGCCCATCGGACTAGCGGCGGTACCGCAGTTCTTC,CASRPIGLAAVPQFF